A selection of T cell receptor beta chains follows, all from one sample in a study of T cell responses to AZD1222 COVID-19 vaccine. Here immunoSEQ multiplex PCR was the method, and the copy in TCRdb shows in-frame clones only, minus some. The top ten hold around 10% of the sample, which has around 120,000 clones, roughly 90% seen once. Sequencing used peripheral blood, obtained on day 0 of AZD1222 vaccination. These receptors all come from an adult in good health. Each CDR3 is given without its conserved first and last residue. A D gene is named only where the DNA matches it firmly.

D gene,V gene,J gene,CDR3 protein
TRBD2,TRBV3-1/TRBV3-2,TRBJ2-5,ASSQGSSGGPYQETQY
.,TRBV19,TRBJ2-4,AVGRGKNIQY
.,TRBV11-2,TRBJ2-7,ASSFSTGRDRYEQY
TRBD1,TRBV3-1/TRBV3-2,TRBJ1-2,ASSQDYQGAVGYT
TRBD1,TRBV19,TRBJ1-2,ASSPGTGDYGYT
TRBD1,TRBV7-2,TRBJ1-6,ASSIGGQNNSPLH
.,TRBV27,TRBJ2-7,ASSYRDVSSYEQY
.,TRBV7-9,TRBJ1-3,ASTYSTGNTIY
TRBD1,TRBV2,TRBJ2-7,ASRWDSGAYEQY
.,TRBV22-1,TRBJ1-2,PGSARAGQGISLGYT
.,TRBV5-1,TRBJ2-5,ASSLGGVQETQY
.,TRBV7-9,TRBJ2-7,ASSPGLREQY
.,TRBV2,TRBJ2-1,ASSDDGNEQF
.,TRBV4-2,TRBJ2-3,ASSQGLEGTLIQY
TRBD1,TRBV29-1,TRBJ1-2,SVEIRDRVFYGYT
.,TRBV7-9,TRBJ1-4,ASSSSANEKLF
.,TRBV11-2,TRBJ2-3,ASSSYTDTQY
TRBD1,TRBV19,TRBJ1-6,ASSNRQGANSPLH
TRBD2,TRBV2,TRBJ2-4,ASSEWTSGSSKNIQY
.,TRBV15,TRBJ2-7,ATSVGLSYEQY
.,TRBV6-5,TRBJ1-3,ASGVLKGSGNTIY
.,TRBV2,TRBJ1-1,ASRPGGLVSTEAF
TRBD2,TRBV5-1,TRBJ2-3,ASSVTSGGSTDTQY
TRBD1,TRBV6-1,TRBJ2-7,ASSASSRPGTGFAQY
.,TRBV5-6,TRBJ2-7,ASSLGSTYEQY
.,TRBV5-6,TRBJ2-7,ASSWVGGEQY
.,TRBV7-9,TRBJ2-2,ASSPRGGRYTGELF
TRBD1,TRBV6-1,TRBJ1-2,ASSDHRGKNYGYT
.,TRBV7-2,TRBJ2-1,ASSRLEGRPCF
.,TRBV18,TRBJ2-3,ASSPAGRPDTQY
.,TRBV20-1,TRBJ2-5,SASQGSSFSTQY
TRBD2,TRBV27,TRBJ2-7,ASSLVLAGVEEQY
.,TRBV13,TRBJ1-1,ASSFGGGDPEAF
TRBD1,TRBV18,TRBJ1-2,ASSSRQGIYGYT
.,TRBV19,TRBJ1-5,ASSIRDSNQPQH
.,TRBV4-3,TRBJ1-5,ASSQVRGAGDQPQH
.,TRBV7-2,TRBJ2-1,ASSLVWGNEQF
.,TRBV7-2,TRBJ1-1,ASSPRGGMNTEAF
.,TRBV27,TRBJ2-2,ASSSAGRTKIRELF
.,TRBV29-1,TRBJ1-1,SVDDGDTEAF
TRBD1,TRBV19,TRBJ2-7,ASSPDRAPPYEQY
.,TRBV5-1,TRBJ1-2,ASSLRGGDYGYT
.,TRBV11-2,TRBJ1-2,ASSPGQNYGYT
TRBD2,TRBV10-3,TRBJ2-3,AISDQTSGADTQY
.,TRBV24-1,TRBJ2-7,ATSDLRQGRYEQY
.,TRBV11-3,TRBJ2-7,ASSLVFAESNEQY
.,TRBV9,TRBJ2-5,ASSVGNGPGQETQY
TRBD1,TRBV5-4,TRBJ2-5,ASSLAGGARETQY
TRBD2,TRBV7-3,TRBJ2-3,ASSLGRGRDTQY
TRBD2,TRBV5-1,TRBJ2-5,ASSPGTSGGGGQETQY
.,TRBV4-2,TRBJ2-3,ASSQVRDTSTDTQY
.,TRBV7-2,TRBJ2-5,ASSLSFGGKTQY
TRBD1,TRBV3-1/TRBV3-2,TRBJ1-2,ASSQVGGAGYGYT